This T cell receptor (beta chain) was captured in a study of T cell repertoires in cytomegalovirus infection. The wider study: CMV epitopes used comprised recently identified HLA-C-restricted ones and well-studied HLA-B-restricted ones. Through public TCR beta signatures, both CMV infection and matching HLA type were indicated. Study-level points and caveats: Identification of carriers of CMV plus the relevant HLA was achieved through cumulative public TCR beta family frequency. Ex vivo, HLA-C-restricted CMV-specific TCR beta clonotypes prevailed over the rest of the response.

The CDR3 length is 16 residues. Trimming stripped 0 bases from V and 1 base from J, with 11 bases between. The germline V gene has CDR1 SGHRS and CDR2 YFSETQ. Points on this clonotype: Its target is unknown.

MiXCR was run by TCRdb on the reads, yielding one entry per CDR3 protein. The sample lists about 770,000 distinct CDR3 sequences, 25% to 30% occurring once. The J gene is TRBJ1-3, the V gene TRBV5-1, with no clear D. Sequencing was performed on cultured CD8+ T cells from PBMCs, taken from culture after CMV antigen stimulation. This sequence originates from a human donor in good health (CMV status not recorded). Some clones in this sample may be carry-over from other donors' samples. CDR3 region: CASSLETIQSGNTIYF. DNA for the CDR3: TGCGCCAGCAGCTTGGAAACGATACAGTCTGGAAACACCATATATTTT.